The 22 T cell receptor beta chains reported below all come from one sample, sequenced in a study of OX40 agonist ivuxolimab in advanced cancers. The repertoire was sequenced with immunoSEQ multiplex PCR; TCRdb's copy has only in-frame clones and lacks some. The sample lists 94,000 or so clones, 84% occurring once. The sample was CD4+ or CD8+ T cells sorted from blood, taken in a trial of the OX40 agonist ivuxolimab. The receptors originated from an adult with an advanced solid tumor such as melanoma, head and neck, liver or kidney cancer.

This chain connects TRBV10-3 to TRBJ2-1, with 9 bases aligning to TRBD2. With 4 bases clipped from V and 6 bases from J, the junction kept 7 bases outside the gene matches. Germline loops: CDR1 ENHRY, CDR2 SYGVKD. The CDR3 is 15 residues long. The CDR3 protein is CAISGASGVLNEQFF. The DNA of the CDR3 is TGTGCCATCAGTGGGGCTAGCGGGGTCCTCAATGAGCAGTTCTTC.

This chain joins TRBV2 and TRBJ2-7; 9 bases are shared with TRBD1. This CDR3 has 14 residues. V lost 6 bases and J lost 1; bases outside the gene matches: 4. The germline V gene has CDR1 SNHLY and CDR2 FYNNEI. The CDR3 nucleotides read TGTGCCAGCAGGTCCGGGACAGGGTCCTACGAGCAGTACTTC. Its translation: CASRSGTGSYEQYF.

This sequence joins TRBV9 and TRBJ1-3, with D perhaps TRBD1 (6 bases). Per the germline V gene, CDR1 is SGDLS and CDR2 is YYNGEE. The CDR3 extends over 15 amino acids. V was pared by 4 bases and J by 4 bases, with 15 bases between. The CDR3 sequence is CASSLETGNGNTIYF. CDR3 DNA: TGTGCCAGCAGCTTAGAAACAGGGAACGGAAACACCATATATTTT.

V and J are TRBV27 and TRBJ2-3, with 9 bases lining up with TRBD1. V was clipped by 3 bases and J by 5 bases; unmatched bases: 0. This CDR3 is built from 13 residues. Germline values: CDR1 MNHEY, CDR2 SMNVEV (reference sequence). The CDR3 spells CASSLDRGDTQYF. The CDR3 nucleotides read TGTGCCAGCAGTTTGGACAGGGGAGATACGCAGTATTTT.

The CDR3 coding sequence is TGTGCCAGCAGCCAAGAAGGCTTCCTAGCAGGAGATACGCAGTATTTT. Encoded protein: CASSQEGFLAGDTQYF. V and J are TRBV14 and TRBJ2-3; the D gene is possibly TRBD2 (5 bases). The CDR3 is made up of 16 amino acids. Trimming removed 0 bases from V and 5 bases from J, with 15 bases in between. Germline values: CDR1 SGHDN, CDR2 FVKESK.

V usage is TRBV5-1 and J usage is TRBJ1-1; 7 bases are shared with TRBD1. Germline CDR1 is SGHRS and CDR2 is YFSETQ. V shed 0 bases and J 1 base; nucleotides not matched to a gene: 0. The CDR3 is 14 amino acids. CDR3 nucleotides: TGCGCCAGCAGCTTGGGGGACAGGAACACTGAAGCTTTCTTT. Translated, it gives CASSLGDRNTEAFF.

The rearrangement joins TRBV5-1 to TRBJ2-1, with TRBD2 matching 9 bases. V lost 0 bases, J lost 9 bases, and 7 bases stayed unmatched. CDR3 size: 15 residues. Germline V gene sequence: CDR1 SGHRS, CDR2 YFSETQ. DNA for the CDR3: TGCGCCAGCAGCTTGGTGCGCGGGGGGGCAAGTGAGCAGTTCTTC. It yields the protein CASSLVRGGASEQFF.

The J gene is TRBJ2-5, the V gene TRBV5-4, with TRBD2 as a possible D gene (5 bases). This CDR3 has 11 residues. Germline V CDR1 and CDR2: SGHNT, YYREEE (reference sequence). Trimming removed 3 bases at V and 5 bases at J, with 5 bases between. CDR3 sequence (DNA): TGTGCCAGCAGCTGGAGGGAGACCCAGTACTTC. Translating it yields CASSWRETQYF.

The chain recombines TRBV27 with TRBJ2-5; D is possibly TRBD2 (7 bases). The J call is in doubt because the DNA end fits TRBJ2-7 better. Per the germline V gene, CDR1 is MNHEY and CDR2 is SMNVEV (reference sequence). The CDR3 spans 15 residues. The CDR3 DNA is TGTGCCAGCAGCCAAGGGGGGGGAGGGCCCTACGAGCAGTACTTC. This gives the protein CASSQGGGGPYEQYF.

CDR3 sequence: CASSARDRAYEQYF. The CDR3 coding sequence is TGTGCCAGCAGCGCCCGGGACAGGGCCTACGAGCAGTACTTC. This chain links TRBV7-2 with TRBJ2-7; 9 nucleotides agree with TRBD1. J lost 2 bases, V lost 5 bases, and 4 bases had no gene match. The V gene's germline CDR1 is SGHTA and CDR2 FQGNSA. The CDR3 spans 14 residues. Filled out from reference TRBV7-2 and TRBJ2-7, the complete variable domain reads GAGVSQSPSNKVTEKGKDVELRCDPISGHTALYWYRQSLGQGLEFLIYFQGNSAPDKSGLPSDRFSAERTGGSVSTLTIQRTQQEDSAVYLCASSARDRAYEQYFGPGTRLTVT.

The chain combines TRBV11-3 with TRBJ1-1, with D possibly being TRBD1 (6 bases). CDR1 SGHNT and CDR2 YENEEA come from the germline V gene. Trimming took off 0 bases at V and 10 bases at J, with 12 bases between the two ends. The CDR3 is 13 amino acids. The chain's CDR3 is CASSLDRGSPAFF. The CDR3 nucleotides read TGTGCCAGCAGCTTAGATAGGGGGTCGCCAGCTTTCTTT. Using reference TRBV11-3 and TRBJ1-1 for the parts outside the CDR3, the full variable domain is EAGVVQSPRYKIIEKKQPVAFWCNPISGHNTLYWYLQNLGQGPELLIRYENEEAVDDSQLPKDRFSAERLKGVDSTLKIQPAELGDSAVYLCASSLDRGSPAFFGQGTRLTVV.

The gene calls are TRBV6-4 and TRBJ1-5; D remains ambiguous. V lost 7 bases, J lost 9 bases, and 10 bases lay in between. Germline V CDR1 and CDR2: MRHNA, SNTAGT. The CDR3 sequence is 11 residues long. In DNA, the CDR3 is TGTGCCAGCAAAAAGGGTGGGCCCCAGCATTTT. Amino acids: CASKKGGPQHF.

The chain carries TRBV19 and TRBJ1-3; 8 nucleotides line up with TRBD1. CDR1 and CDR2 (germline): LNHDA, SQIVND (reference sequence). V shed 3 bases and J 4 bases; nucleotides not matched to a gene: 2. The CDR3 consists of 14 residues. In DNA form, the CDR3 reads TGTGCCAGTAGTATTCAGGGGGCCGGAAACACCATATATTTT. This sequence encodes CASSIQGAGNTIYF. Full variable domain (rest looked up from reference TRBV19 and TRBJ1-3): DGGITQSPKYLFRKEGQNVTLSCEQNLNHDAMYWYRQDPGQGLRLIYYSQIVNDFQKGDIAEGYSVSREKKESFPLTVTSAQKNPTAFYLCASSIQGAGNTIYFGEGSWLTVV.

The genes are TRBV2 and TRBJ2-5; 10 bases match TRBD2. The DNA matches TRBJ2-7 better at its end, which makes the J call doubtful. The CDR3 is made up of 13 amino acids. CDR1 SNHLY and CDR2 FYNNEI come from the germline V gene. The CDR3 DNA reads as TGTGCCAGCAGTGATCTAGCGGGAGACGAGCAGTACTTC. This translates into CASSDLAGDEQYF.

The V call is TRBV27, the J call TRBJ1-5; a possible D gene is TRBD1 (5 bases). Trimming removed 4 bases from V and 7 bases from J, with 14 bases in between. The CDR3 sequence is 14 residues long. CDR1 and CDR2 from the germline V gene are MNHEY and SMNVEV (reference sequence). The CDR3 loop is CASSSRRAEQPQHF. In DNA, the CDR3 is TGTGCCAGCAGTTCTCGCAGGGCCGAACAGCCCCAGCATTTT.

The chain employs TRBV10-2 and TRBJ2-5; 7 bases are shared with TRBD2. This CDR3 has 15 residues. Germline V gene sequence: CDR1 WSHSY, CDR2 SAAADI. The ends lost 7 bases at V and 1 base at J; junction bases unmatched: 9. CDR3 in amino acids: CASTNLAELQETQYF. The DNA for the CDR3 is TGCGCCAGCACGAACCTAGCGGAGCTCCAAGAGACCCAGTACTTC.

The rearrangement joins TRBV5-1 to TRBJ2-1; 7 nucleotides line up with TRBD1. This CDR3 region has 13 residues. The V gene end was trimmed by 0 bases and the J gene end by 6 bases; junction bases not matched to a gene: 0. CDR1 and CDR2 from the germline V gene are SGHRS and YFSETQ. The DNA of the CDR3 is TGCGCCAGCAGCTTGGCAGGGGGCAATGAGCAGTTCTTC. This gives the protein CASSLAGGNEQFF.

This clone was counted once. The rearrangement links TRBV9 to TRBJ2-1, with 7 bases fitting TRBD2. With 6 bases clipped from V and 8 bases from J, the junction kept 8 bases outside the gene matches. From germline, CDR1 is SGDLS and CDR2 YYNGEE. The CDR3 runs to 13 residues. In DNA form, the CDR3 reads TGTGCCAGCAACTCGGGGACTAAGGATGAGCAGTTCTTC. Its translation: CASNSGTKDEQFF.

The J gene is TRBJ2-2, the V gene TRBV7-2; the D gene is possibly TRBD2 (5 bases). This CDR3 region has 16 residues. The V gene's germline CDR1 is SGHTA and CDR2 FQGNSA. Deletions cut 0 bases from V and 6 bases from J, with 14 bases between. CDR3 loop: CASSLARGLLPGELFF. As DNA, the CDR3 is TGTGCCAGCAGCTTAGCGCGCGGACTCCTTCCCGGGGAGCTGTTTTTT.

The rearrangement links TRBV2 to TRBJ2-7; TRBD2 matches at 7 bases. With 6 bases clipped from V and 4 bases from J, the junction kept 18 bases outside the gene matches. The CDR3 is 17 amino acids. Germline CDR1 SNHLY, CDR2 FYNNEI. CDR3 bases: TGTGCCAGCAGCCCCCAGTCCGCGCTAGCGGTAATTTACGAGCAGTACTTC. This encodes CASSPQSALAVIYEQYF. Together with reference TRBV2 and TRBJ2-7, the CDR3 gives the full variable domain: EPEVTQTPSHQVTQMGQEVILRCVPISNHLYFYWYRQILGQKVEFLVSFYNNEISEKSEIFDDQFSVERPDGSNFTLKIRSTKLEDSAMYFCASSPQSALAVIYEQYFGPGTRLTVT.

This clone has just one count. V and J are TRBV5-1 and TRBJ2-3; D may be TRBD2 (6 bases). Germline CDR1 and CDR2: SGHRS and YFSETQ. Between the trimmed V and J ends, which lost 1 base and 0 bases, there was a span of 9 bases. The CDR3 loop spans 15 amino acids. CDR3 sequence: CASSLSGTSTDTQYF. CDR3 DNA: TGCGCCAGCAGCTTGTCCGGGACTAGCACAGATACGCAGTATTTT.

This chain uses TRBV11-1 with TRBJ2-5; 10 bases line up with TRBD1. Gene TRBJ2-7 matches the end of the DNA better, so the J call may be wrong. Germline CDR1 reads SGHAT; CDR2 reads FQDESV (reference sequence). The CDR3 is 16 amino acids. CDR3 coding DNA: TGTGCCAGCAGCCCCATGACAGGGGGCGCTTCCTACGAGCAGTACTTC. Its protein is CASSPMTGGASYEQYF.